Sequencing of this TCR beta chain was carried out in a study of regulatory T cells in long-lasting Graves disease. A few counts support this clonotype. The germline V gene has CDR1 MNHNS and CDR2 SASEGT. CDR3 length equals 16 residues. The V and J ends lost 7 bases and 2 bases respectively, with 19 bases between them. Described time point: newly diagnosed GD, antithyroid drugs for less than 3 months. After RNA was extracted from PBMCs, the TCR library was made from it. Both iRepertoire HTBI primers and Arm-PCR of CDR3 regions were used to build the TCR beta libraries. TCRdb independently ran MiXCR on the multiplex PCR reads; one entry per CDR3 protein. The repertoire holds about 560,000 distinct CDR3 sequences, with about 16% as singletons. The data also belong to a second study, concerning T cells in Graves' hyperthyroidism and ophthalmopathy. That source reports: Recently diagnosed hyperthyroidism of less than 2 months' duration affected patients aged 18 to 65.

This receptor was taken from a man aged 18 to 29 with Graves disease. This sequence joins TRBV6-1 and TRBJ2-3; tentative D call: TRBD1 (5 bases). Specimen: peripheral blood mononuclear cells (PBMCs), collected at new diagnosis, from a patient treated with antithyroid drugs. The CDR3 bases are TGTGCCAGCACCCGGGCCCGGAGACAGAACACAGATACGCAGTATTTT. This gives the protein CASTRARRQNTDTQYF.